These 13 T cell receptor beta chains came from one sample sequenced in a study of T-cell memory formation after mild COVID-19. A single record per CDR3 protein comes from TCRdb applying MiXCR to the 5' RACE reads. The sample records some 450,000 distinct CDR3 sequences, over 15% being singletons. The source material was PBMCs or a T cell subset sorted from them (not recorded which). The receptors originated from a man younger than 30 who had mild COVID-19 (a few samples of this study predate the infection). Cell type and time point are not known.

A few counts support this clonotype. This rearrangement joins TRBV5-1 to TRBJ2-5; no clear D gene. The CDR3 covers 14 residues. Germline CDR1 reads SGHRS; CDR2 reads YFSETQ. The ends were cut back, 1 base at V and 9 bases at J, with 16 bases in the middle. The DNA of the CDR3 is TGCGCCAGCAGCTTGAGGCCTATCGATTCGGCCCAGTACTTC. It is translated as CASSLRPIDSAQYF.

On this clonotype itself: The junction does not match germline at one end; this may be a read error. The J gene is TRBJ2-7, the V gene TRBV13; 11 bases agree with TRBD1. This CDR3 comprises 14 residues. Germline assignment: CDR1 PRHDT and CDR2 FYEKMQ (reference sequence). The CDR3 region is CDSSSGQGAYEQYF. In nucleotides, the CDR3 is TGTGACAGCAGCTCCGGACAGGGGGCATACGAGCAGTACTTC.

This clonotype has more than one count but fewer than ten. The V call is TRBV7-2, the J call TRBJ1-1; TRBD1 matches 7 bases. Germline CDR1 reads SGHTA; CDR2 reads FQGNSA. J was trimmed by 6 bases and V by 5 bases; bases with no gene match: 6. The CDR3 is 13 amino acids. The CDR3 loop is CASSLRTGPEAFF. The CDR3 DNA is TGTGCCAGCAGCCTACGGACAGGTCCTGAAGCTTTCTTT.

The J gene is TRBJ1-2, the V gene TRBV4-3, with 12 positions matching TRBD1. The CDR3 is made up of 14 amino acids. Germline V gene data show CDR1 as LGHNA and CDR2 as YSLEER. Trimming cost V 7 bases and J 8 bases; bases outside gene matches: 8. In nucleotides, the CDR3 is TGCGCCAGCAACCCCGGGACAGGGGGCGTGGGCTACACCTTC. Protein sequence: CASNPGTGGVGYTF.

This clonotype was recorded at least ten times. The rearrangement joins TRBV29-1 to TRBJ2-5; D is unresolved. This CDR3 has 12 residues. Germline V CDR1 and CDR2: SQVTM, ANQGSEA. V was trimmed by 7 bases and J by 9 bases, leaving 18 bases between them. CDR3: CSASSGDGAQYF. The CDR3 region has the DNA TGCAGCGCCAGTAGTGGCGATGGGGCCCAGTACTTC. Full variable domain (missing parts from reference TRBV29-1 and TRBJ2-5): SAVISQKPSRDICQRGTSLTIQCQVDSQVTMMFWYRQQPGQSLTLIATANQGSEATYESGFVIDKFPISRPNLTFSTLTVSNMSPEDSSIYLCSASSGDGAQYFGPGTRLLVL.

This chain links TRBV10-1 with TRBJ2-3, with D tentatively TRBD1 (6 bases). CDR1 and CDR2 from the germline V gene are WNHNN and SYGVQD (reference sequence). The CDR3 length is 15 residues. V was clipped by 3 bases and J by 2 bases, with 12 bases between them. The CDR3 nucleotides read TGCGCCAGCAGTGAATGGACAGACACCACAGATACGCAGTATTTT. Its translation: CASSEWTDTTDTQYF.

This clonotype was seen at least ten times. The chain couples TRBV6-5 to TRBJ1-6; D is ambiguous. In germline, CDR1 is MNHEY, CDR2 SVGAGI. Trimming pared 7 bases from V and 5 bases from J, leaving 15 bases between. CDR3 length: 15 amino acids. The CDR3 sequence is CASTFLWGNNSPLHF. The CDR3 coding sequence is TGTGCCAGCACCTTTTTGTGGGGAAATAATTCACCCCTCCACTTT.

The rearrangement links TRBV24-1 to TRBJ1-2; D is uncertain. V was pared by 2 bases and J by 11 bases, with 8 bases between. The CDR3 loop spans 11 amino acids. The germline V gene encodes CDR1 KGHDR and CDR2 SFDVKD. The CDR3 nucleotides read TGTGCCACCAGTGATTCCTCGTGGTACACCTTC. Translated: CATSDSSWYTF.

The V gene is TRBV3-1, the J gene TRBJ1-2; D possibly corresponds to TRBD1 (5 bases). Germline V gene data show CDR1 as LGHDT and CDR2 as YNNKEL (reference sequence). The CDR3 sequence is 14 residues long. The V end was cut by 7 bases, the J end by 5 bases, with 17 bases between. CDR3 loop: CASTRDSLRYGYTF. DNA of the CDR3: TGTGCCAGCACCAGAGACAGCCTTCGGTATGGCTACACCTTC.

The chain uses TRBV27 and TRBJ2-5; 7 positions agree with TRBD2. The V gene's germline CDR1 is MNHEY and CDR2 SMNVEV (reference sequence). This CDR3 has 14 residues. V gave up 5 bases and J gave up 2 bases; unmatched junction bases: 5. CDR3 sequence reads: CASSGSGAQETQYF. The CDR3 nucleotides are TGTGCCAGCAGTGGAAGCGGGGCTCAAGAGACCCAGTACTTC.

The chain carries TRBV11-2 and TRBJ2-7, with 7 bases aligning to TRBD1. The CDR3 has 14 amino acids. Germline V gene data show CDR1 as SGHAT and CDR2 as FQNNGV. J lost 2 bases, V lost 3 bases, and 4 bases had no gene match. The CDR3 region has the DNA TGTGCCAGCAGCTTCCATACAGGGGCCTACGAGCAGTACGTC. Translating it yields CASSFHTGAYEQYV.

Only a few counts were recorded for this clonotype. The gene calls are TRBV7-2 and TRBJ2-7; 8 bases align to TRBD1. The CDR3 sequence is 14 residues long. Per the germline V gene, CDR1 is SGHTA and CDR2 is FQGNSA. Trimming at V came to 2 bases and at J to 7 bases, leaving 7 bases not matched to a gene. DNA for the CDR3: TGTGCCAGCAGCTTATTTGCAGGGGGCTTGGAGCAGTACTTC. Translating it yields CASSLFAGGLEQYF.

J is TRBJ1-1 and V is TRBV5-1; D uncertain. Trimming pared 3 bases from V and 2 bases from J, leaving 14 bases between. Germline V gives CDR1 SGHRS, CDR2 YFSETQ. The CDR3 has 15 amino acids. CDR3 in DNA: TGCGCCAGCAGCTGGCGTGAGGGCCATAACACTGAAGCTTTCTTT. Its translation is CASSWREGHNTEAFF.